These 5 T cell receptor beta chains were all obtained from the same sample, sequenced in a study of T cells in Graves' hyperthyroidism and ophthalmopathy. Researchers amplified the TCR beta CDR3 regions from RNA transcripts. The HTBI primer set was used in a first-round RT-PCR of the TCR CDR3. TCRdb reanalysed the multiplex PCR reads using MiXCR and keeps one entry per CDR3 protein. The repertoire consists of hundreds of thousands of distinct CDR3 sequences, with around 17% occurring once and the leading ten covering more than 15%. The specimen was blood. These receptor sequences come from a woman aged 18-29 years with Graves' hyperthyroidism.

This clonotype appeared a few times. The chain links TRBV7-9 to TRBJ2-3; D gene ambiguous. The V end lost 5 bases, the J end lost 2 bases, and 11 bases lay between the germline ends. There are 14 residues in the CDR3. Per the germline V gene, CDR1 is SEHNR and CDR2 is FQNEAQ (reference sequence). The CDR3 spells CASSQGWNTDTQYF. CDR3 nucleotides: TGTGCCAGCAGCCAAGGGTGGAACACAGATACGCAGTATTTT.

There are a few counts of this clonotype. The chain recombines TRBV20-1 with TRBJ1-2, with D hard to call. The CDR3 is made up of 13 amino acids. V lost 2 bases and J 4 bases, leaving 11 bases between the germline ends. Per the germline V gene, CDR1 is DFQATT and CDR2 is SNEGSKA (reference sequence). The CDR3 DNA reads TGCAGTGCTAGACCTGGGCAGGCCTATGGCTACACCTTC. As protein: CSARPGQAYGYTF.

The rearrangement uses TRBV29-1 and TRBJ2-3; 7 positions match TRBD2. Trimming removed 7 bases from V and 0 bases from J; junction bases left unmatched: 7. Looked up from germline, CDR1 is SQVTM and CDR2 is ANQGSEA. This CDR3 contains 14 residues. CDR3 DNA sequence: TGCAGCGCTAGCGGAGCCTCTAGCACAGATACGCAGTATTTT. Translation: CSASGASSTDTQYF.

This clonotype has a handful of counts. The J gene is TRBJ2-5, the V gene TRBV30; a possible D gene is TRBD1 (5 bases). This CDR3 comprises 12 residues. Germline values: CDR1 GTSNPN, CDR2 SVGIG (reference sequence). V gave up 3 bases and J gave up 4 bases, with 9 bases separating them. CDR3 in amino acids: CAWRLRGETQYF. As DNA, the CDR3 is TGTGCCTGGAGACTTAGGGGAGAGACCCAGTACTTC.

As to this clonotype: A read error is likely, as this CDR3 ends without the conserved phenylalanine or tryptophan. CDR3: CSARDMGVKGSYEQYL. DNA of the CDR3: TGCAGTGCTAGAGATATGGGCGTGAAGGGCTCCTACGAGCAGTACCTC. This chain uses TRBV20-1 with TRBJ2-7; no definite D call. CDR3 length equals 16 residues. Germline CDR1 and CDR2: DFQATT and SNEGSKA (reference sequence). Between the trimmed V and J ends, which lost 0 bases and 0 bases, there was a span of 15 bases.